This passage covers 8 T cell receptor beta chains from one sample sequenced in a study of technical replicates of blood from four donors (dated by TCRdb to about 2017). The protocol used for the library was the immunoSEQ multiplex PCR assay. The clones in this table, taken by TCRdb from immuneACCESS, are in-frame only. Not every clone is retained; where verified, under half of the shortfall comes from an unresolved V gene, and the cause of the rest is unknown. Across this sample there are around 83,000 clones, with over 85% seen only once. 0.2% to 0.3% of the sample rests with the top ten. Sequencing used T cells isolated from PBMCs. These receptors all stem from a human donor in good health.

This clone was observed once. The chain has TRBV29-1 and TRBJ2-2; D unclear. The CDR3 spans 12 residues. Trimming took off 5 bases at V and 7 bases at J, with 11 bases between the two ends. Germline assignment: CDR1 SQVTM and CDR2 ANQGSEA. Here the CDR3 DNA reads TGCAGCGTTTTTGCGGCTAGCGGGGAGCTGTTTTTT. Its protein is CSVFAASGELFF.

Written as DNA, the CDR3 is TGTGCCAGCACAGGGCTTGGCTACAATGAGCAGTTCTTC. Protein: CASTGLGYNEQFF. The chain combines TRBV2 with TRBJ2-1; maybe TRBD1 (5 bases). The CDR3 is 13 residues long. V was shortened by 7 bases and J by 3 bases, with 10 bases between the two germline ends. Germline V CDR1 and CDR2: SNHLY, FYNNEI.

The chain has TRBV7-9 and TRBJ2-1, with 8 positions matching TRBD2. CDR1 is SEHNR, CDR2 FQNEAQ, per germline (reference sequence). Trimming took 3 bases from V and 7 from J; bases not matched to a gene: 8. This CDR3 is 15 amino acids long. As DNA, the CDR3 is TGTGCCAGCAGCTTCAGCGGGAGTCTAAGGAATGAGCAGTTCTTC. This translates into CASSFSGSLRNEQFF. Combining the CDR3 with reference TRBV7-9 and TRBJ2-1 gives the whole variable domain DTGVSQNPRHKITKRGQNVTFRCDPISEHNRLYWYRQTLGQGPEFLTYFQNEAQLEKSRLLSDRFSAERPKGSFSTLEIQRTEQGDSAMYLCASSFSGSLRNEQFFGPGTRLTVL.

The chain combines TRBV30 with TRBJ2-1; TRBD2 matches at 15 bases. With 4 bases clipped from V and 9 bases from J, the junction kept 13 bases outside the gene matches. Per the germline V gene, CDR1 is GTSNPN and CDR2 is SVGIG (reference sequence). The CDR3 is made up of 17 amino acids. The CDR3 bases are TGTGCCTGGACTACTGTAGCGGGACTAGCGGGGGGCGCTGAGCAGTTCTTC. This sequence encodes CAWTTVAGLAGGAEQFF.

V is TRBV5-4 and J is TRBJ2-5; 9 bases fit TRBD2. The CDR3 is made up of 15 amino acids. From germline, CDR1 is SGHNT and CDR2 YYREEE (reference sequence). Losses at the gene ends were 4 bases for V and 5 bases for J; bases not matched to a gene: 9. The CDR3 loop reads CASSGYSGSDETQYF. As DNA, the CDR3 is TGTGCCAGCAGCGGGTATAGCGGGAGCGATGAGACCCAGTACTTC.

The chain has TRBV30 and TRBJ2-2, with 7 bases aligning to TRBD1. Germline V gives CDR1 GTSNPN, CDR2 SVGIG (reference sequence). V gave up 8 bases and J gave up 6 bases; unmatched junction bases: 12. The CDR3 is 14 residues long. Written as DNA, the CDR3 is TGTGCCGGTAGACAGGGCGTCTGGGCCGGGGAGCTGTTTTTT. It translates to CAGRQGVWAGELFF.

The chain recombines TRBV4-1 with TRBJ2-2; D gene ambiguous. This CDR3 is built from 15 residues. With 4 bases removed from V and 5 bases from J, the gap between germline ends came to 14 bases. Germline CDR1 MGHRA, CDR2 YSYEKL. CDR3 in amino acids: CASSRLISSTGELFF. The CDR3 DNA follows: TGCGCCAGCAGCCGACTCATTTCGAGTACCGGGGAGCTGTTTTTT.

The DNA for the CDR3 is TGTGCCAGCAGGCAGGGGAGGGGGACTGAAGCTTTCTTT. Protein sequence: CASRQGRGTEAFF. This chain connects TRBV6-1 to TRBJ1-1; tentative D call: TRBD1 (6 bases). There are 13 residues in the CDR3. Germline CDR1 reads MNHNS; CDR2 reads SASEGT. V gave up 6 bases and J gave up 5 bases, with 13 bases separating them.